Listed below are T cell receptor beta chains from one sample, sequenced in a study of early T cells in non-severe SARS-CoV-2 infection. One entry per CDR3 protein, called by TCRdb with MiXCR from the 5' RACE reads. The repertoire holds about 50,000 distinct CDR3 sequences, with roughly 12% as singletons. The sample in question was whole blood, obtained at baseline. Receptor source: an adult who was a healthcare worker with PCR-confirmed SARS-CoV-2 infection or an uninfected control (not recorded which). Each CDR3 is given with its conserved first and last residue. The D gene is left open where the match is weak. For some rows the clone size is stated as once, few or many, or as a class when expanded; others skip it.

TRBD1,TRBV12-3/TRBV12-4,TRBJ1-5,.,TGTGCCAGCAGTTTGCAGGGGGCCAATCAGCCCCAGCATTTT,CASSLQGANQPQHF
TRBD1,TRBV18,TRBJ1-2,few,TGTGCCAGCTCACCCCCGAGGGGGCCTGGGGGCTATGGCTACACCTTC,CASSPPRGPGGYGYTF
.,TRBV6-5,TRBJ2-7,.,TGTGCCAGCAGTAGCTTAGCCTACGAGCAGTACTTC,CASSSLAYEQYF
.,TRBV7-8,TRBJ1-1,.,TGTGCCAGCAGCTTAGAACGACAGACGAACACTGAAGCTTTCTTT,CASSLERQTNTEAFF
.,TRBV9,TRBJ2-2,few,TGTGCCAGCAGCGTAGATAGGGACACCGGGGAGCTGTTTTTT,CASSVDRDTGELFF
TRBD1,TRBV12-3/TRBV12-4,TRBJ1-1,many,TGTGCCAGCAGCCCACAGGGGATGAACACTGAAGCTTTCTTT,CASSPQGMNTEAFF
TRBD1,TRBV18,TRBJ1-1,few,TGTGCCAGCTCACCGCAGGGGGGTGACACTGAAGCTTTCTTT,CASSPQGGDTEAFF
TRBD1,TRBV7-2,TRBJ1-5,.,TGTGCCAGCAGCTTAGGGCAGGGGGAGCCCCAGCATTTT,CASSLGQGEPQHF
.,TRBV4-1,TRBJ2-1,many,TGCGCCAGCAGCCAAGGGTCTAACTCCTACAATGAGCAGTTCTTC,CASSQGSNSYNEQFF
.,TRBV28,TRBJ1-3,.,TGTGCCAGCAGTCCTTTCTCTGGAAACACCATATATTTT,CASSPFSGNTIYF
.,TRBV11-2,TRBJ2-3,few,TGTGCCAGCAGCTTAGAAGGGCTCTACACAGATACGCAGTATTTT,CASSLEGLYTDTQYF
.,TRBV11-3,TRBJ2-7,.,TGTGCCAGCAGCTTAATCGGACAGCCGGGCGAGCAGTACTTC,CASSLIGQPGEQYF
.,TRBV6-1,TRBJ2-3,.,TGTGCCAGCAGTCCCCAGTCAGATACGCAGTATTTT,CASSPQSDTQYF
.,TRBV7-6,TRBJ2-3,medium-sized,TGTGCCAGCAGCTACGAAGCGCTTAGCACAGATACGCAGTATTTT,CASSYEALSTDTQYF
.,TRBV28,TRBJ1-1,few,TGTGCCAGCAGGCCAACAGGGAACCCGATTATGAACACTGAAGCTTTCTTT,CASRPTGNPIMNTEAFF
.,TRBV7-2,TRBJ2-1,.,TGTGCCAGCAGCCCCAGCGTTAGGGCTAACAATGAGCAGTTCTTC,CASSPSVRANNEQFF
.,TRBV28,TRBJ2-7,.,TGTGCCAGCAGTTTACCAGGGAATGACGAGCAGTACTTC,CASSLPGNDEQYF
TRBD2,TRBV12-3/TRBV12-4,TRBJ2-5,few,TGTGCCAGCAGTTTAGAGGGAGGGGAGACCCAGTACTTC,CASSLEGGETQYF
TRBD2,TRBV3-1,TRBJ2-7,many,TGTGCCAGCAGCCAAGATATGGATAGCGGGGCCTCCTACGAGCAGTACTTC,CASSQDMDSGASYEQYF
.,TRBV7-2,TRBJ1-6,few,TGTGCCAGCAGCTTTCCCAATTCACCCCTCCACTTT,CASSFPNSPLHF
TRBD2,TRBV6-2/TRBV6-3,TRBJ2-3,many,TGTGCCAGCAGTTACGGGGTAGCGGGAACAGATACGCAGTATTTT,CASSYGVAGTDTQYF
TRBD2,TRBV7-8,TRBJ2-5,once,TGTGCCAGCAGCTTAGGGCTAATAGCGGGAGGAGAGACCCAGTACTTC,CASSLGLIAGGETQYF